The entry that follows covers one T cell receptor beta chain sequence. The data derive from a study of cytomegalovirus exposure and HLA in healthy donors. On the study more broadly: Samples from HLA-typed donors yielded about 85 million unique TCRs in an early data release.

Germline V gene lookup returns CDR1 LNHDA and CDR2 SQIVND (reference sequence). The trim removed 1 base at V and 2 bases at J, leaving 0 bases unmatched. CDR3 length: 15 residues. Vbeta (60) and Jbeta (13) primers were used in the PCR. Libraries were prepared by immunoSEQ multiplex PCR; TCRdb keeps only in-frame clonotypes and omits some of them. The sample comprises 150,000 to 200,000 clones, roughly 77% of which are singletons, and under 5.5% rests with the top ten. Sample: PBMCs. This TCR derives from a man between 18 and 35 years old in good health and CMV-seropositive. The chain recombines TRBV19 with TRBJ2-7, with 12 bases identical to TRBD2. The CDR3 region has the DNA TGTGCCAGTAGTATAGGACTAGCGGGAGCCTACGAGCAGTACGTC. This encodes CASSIGLAGAYEQYV.